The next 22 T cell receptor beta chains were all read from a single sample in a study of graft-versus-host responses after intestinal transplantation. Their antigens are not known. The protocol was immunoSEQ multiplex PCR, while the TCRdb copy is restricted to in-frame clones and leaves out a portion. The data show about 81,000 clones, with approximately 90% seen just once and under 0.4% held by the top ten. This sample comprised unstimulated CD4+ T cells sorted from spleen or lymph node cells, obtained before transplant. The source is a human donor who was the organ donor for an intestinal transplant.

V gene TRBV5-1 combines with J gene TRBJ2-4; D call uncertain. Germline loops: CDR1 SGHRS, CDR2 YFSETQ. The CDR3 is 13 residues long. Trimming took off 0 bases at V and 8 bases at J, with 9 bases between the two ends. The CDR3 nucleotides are TGCGCCAGCAGCTTGGTACAGAATCACATTCAGTACTTC. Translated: CASSLVQNHIQYF.

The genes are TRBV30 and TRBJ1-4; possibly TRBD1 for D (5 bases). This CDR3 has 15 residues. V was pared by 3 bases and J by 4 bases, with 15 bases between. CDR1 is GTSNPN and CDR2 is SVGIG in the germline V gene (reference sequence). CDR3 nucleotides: TGTGCCTGGAGCGTTCCCGCAGGGATTAATGAAAAACTGTTTTTT. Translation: CAWSVPAGINEKLFF.

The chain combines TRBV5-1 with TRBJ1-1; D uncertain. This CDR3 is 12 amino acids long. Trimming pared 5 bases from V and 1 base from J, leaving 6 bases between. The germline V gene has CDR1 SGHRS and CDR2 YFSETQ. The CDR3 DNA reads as TGCGCCAGCAGATCCTGGAACACTGAAGCTTTCTTT. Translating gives CASRSWNTEAFF.

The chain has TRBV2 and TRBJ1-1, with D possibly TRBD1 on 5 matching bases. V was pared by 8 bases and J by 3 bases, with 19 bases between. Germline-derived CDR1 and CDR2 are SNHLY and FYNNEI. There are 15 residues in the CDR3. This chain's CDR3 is CASSESGAGYTEAFF. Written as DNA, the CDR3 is TGTGCCAGCTCTGAAAGCGGGGCGGGGTACACTGAAGCTTTCTTT.

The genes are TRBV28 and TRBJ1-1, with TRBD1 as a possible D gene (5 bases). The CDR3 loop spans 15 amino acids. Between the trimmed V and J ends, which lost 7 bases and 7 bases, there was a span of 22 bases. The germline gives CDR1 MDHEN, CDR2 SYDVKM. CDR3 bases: TGTGCCAGCACCGCCACTTTACGGGGGTACGGTGAAGCTTTCTTT. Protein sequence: CASTATLRGYGEAFF.

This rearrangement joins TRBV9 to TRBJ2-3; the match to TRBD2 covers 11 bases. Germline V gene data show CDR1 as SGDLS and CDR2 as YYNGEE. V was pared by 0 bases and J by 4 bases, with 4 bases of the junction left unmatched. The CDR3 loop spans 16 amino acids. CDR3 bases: TGTGCCAGCAGCGTAGCTGGACTAGCGGGCCCAGATACGCAGTATTTT. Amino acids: CASSVAGLAGPDTQYF.

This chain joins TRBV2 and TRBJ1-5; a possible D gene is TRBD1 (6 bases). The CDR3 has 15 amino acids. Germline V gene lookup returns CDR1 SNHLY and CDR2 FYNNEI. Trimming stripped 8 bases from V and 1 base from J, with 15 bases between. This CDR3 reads CASEGDPGSNQPQHF. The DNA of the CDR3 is TGTGCCAGCGAGGGGGACCCGGGCAGCAATCAGCCCCAGCATTTT.

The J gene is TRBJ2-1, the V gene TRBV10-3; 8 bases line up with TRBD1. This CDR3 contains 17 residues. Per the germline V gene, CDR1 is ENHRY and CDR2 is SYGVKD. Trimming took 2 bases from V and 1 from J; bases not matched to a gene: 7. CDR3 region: CAISEPDRGSSYNEQFF. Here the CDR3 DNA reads TGTGCCATCAGTGAGCCTGACAGGGGCTCTTCCTACAATGAGCAGTTCTTC.

The CDR3 nucleotides are TGTGCCAGCAGTTACTCTATAGGGGTCTACGAGCAGTACTTC. It specifies CASSYSIGVYEQYF. This sequence joins TRBV6-5 and TRBJ2-7; TRBD1 is a possible D gene (5 bases). Germline CDR1 MNHEY, CDR2 SVGAGI. This CDR3 is 14 amino acids long. Trimming stripped 0 bases from V and 3 bases from J, with 9 bases between.

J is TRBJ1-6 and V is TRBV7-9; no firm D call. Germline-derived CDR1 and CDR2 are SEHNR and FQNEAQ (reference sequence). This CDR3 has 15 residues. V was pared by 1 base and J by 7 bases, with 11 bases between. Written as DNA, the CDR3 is TGTGCCAGCAGCTTAGAACGGGTCCTAAATTCACCCCTCCACTTT. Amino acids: CASSLERVLNSPLHF.

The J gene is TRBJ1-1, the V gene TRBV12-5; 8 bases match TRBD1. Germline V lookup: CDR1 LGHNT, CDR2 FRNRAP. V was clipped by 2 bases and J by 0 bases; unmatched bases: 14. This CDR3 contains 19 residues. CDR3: CASGLTAGGYNRLNTEAFF. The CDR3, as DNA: TGTGCTAGTGGTTTGACGGCAGGGGGCTATAACCGTTTGAACACTGAAGCTTTCTTT.

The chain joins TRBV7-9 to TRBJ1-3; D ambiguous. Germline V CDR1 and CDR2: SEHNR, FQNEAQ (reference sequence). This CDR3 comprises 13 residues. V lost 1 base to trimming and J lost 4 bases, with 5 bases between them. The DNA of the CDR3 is TGTGCCAGCAGCTTAGAACTCGGAAACACCATATATTTT. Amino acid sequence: CASSLELGNTIYF.

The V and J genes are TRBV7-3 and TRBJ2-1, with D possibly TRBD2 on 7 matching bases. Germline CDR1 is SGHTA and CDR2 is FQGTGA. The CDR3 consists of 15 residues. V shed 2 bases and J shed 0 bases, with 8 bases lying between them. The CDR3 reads CASSLAGASYNEQFF. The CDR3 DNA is TGTGCCAGCAGCTTAGCGGGGGCCTCCTACAATGAGCAGTTCTTC.

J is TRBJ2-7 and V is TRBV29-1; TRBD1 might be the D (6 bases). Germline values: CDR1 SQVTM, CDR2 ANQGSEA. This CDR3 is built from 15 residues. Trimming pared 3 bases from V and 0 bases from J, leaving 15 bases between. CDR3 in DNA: TGCAGCGTTGAGGGGACACCTTCTAGCTCCTACGAGCAGTACTTC. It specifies CSVEGTPSSSYEQYF.

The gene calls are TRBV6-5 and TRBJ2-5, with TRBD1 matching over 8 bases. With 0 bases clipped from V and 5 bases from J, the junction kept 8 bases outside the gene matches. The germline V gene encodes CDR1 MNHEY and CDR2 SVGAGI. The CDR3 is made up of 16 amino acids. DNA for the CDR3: TGTGCCAGCAGTTACTCGAGCACCAGACAGGGGGAGACCCAGTACTTC. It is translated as CASSYSSTRQGETQYF.

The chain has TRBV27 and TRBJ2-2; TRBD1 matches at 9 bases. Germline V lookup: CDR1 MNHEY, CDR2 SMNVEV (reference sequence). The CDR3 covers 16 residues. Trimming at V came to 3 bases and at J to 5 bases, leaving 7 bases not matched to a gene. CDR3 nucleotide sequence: TGTGCCAGCAGTTTTTACACAGGGGGCAGGACCGGGGAGCTGTTTTTT. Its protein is CASSFYTGGRTGELFF.

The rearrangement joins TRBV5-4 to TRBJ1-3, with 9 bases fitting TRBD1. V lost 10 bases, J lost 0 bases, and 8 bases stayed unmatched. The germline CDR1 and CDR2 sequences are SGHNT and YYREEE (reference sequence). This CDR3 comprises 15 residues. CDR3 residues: CALGGTGTSGNTIYF. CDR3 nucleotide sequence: TGTGCCCTTGGGGGGACAGGGACCTCTGGAAACACCATATATTTT.

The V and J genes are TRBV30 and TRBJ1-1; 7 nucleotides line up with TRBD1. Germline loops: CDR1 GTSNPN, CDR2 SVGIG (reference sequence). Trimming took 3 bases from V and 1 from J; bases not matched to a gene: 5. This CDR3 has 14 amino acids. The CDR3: CAWRTGNGNTEAFF. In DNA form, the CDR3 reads TGTGCCTGGAGGACAGGGAACGGGAACACTGAAGCTTTCTTT.

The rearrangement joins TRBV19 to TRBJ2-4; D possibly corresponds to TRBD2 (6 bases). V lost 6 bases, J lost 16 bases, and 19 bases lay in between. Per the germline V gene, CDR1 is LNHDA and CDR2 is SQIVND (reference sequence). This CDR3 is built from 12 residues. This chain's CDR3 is CASSPGREPIYF. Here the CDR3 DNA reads TGTGCCAGTAGCCCCGGACGGGAGCCTATCTACTTC.

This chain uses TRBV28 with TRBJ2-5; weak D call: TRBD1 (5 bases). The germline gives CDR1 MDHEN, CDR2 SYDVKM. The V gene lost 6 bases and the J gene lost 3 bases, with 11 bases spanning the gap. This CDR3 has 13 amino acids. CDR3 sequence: CASRGLHEETQYF. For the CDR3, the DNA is TGTGCCAGCAGGGGGCTCCACGAAGAGACCCAGTACTTC.

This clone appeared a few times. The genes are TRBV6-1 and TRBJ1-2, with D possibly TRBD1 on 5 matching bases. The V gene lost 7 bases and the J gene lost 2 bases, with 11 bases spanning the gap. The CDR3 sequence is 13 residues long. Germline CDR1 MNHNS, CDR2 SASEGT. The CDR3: CASKGEENYGYTF. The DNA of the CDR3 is TGTGCCAGCAAAGGGGAGGAAAACTATGGCTACACCTTC.

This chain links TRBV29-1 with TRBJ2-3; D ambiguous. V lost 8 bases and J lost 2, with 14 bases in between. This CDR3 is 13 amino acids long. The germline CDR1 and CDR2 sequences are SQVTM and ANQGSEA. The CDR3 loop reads CSPVNAYTDTQYF. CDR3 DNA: TGCAGCCCCGTGAACGCCTACACAGATACGCAGTATTTT.